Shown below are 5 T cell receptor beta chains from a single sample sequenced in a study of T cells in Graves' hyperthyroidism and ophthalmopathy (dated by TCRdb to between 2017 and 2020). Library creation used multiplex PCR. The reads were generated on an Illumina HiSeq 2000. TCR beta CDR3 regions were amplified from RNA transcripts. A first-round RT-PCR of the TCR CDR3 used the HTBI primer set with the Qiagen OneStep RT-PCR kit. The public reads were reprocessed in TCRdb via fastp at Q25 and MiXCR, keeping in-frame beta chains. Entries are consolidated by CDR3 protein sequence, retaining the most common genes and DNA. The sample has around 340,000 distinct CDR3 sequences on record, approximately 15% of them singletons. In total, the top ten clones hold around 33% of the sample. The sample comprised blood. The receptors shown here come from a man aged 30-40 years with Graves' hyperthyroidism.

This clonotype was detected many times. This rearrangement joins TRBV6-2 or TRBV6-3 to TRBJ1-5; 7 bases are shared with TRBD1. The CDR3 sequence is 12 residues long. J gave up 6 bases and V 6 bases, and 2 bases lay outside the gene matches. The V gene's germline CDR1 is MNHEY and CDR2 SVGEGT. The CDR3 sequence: CASSGQAQPQHF. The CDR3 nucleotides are TGTGCCAGCAGCGGACAGGCTCAGCCCCAGCATTTT.

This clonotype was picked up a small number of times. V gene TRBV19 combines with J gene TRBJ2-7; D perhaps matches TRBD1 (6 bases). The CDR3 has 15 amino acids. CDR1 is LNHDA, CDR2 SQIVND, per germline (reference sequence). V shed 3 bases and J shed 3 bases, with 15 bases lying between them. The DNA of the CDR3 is TGTGCCAGTAGTATTCTGTCGGGACATATCTACGAGCAGTACTTC. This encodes CASSILSGHIYEQYF. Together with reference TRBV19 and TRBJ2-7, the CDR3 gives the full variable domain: DGGITQSPKYLFRKEGQNVTLSCEQNLNHDAMYWYRQDPGQGLRLIYYSQIVNDFQKGDIAEGYSVSREKKESFPLTVTSAQKNPTAFYLCASSILSGHIYEQYFGPGTRLTVT.

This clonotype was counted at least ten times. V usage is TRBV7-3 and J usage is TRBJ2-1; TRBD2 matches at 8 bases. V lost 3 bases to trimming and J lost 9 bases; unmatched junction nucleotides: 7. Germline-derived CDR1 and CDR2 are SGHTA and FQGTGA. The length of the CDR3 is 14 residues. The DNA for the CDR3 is TGTGCCAGCAGCTTTGGGGGCGGGAGGCTTGAGCAGTTCTTC. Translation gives CASSFGGGRLEQFF.

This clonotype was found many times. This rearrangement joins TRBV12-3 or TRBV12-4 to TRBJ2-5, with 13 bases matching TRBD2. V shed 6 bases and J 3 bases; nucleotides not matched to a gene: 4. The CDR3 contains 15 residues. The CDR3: CASSQGLAGEETQYF. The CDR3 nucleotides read TGTGCCAGCAGCCAAGGACTAGCGGGAGAAGAGACCCAGTACTTC.

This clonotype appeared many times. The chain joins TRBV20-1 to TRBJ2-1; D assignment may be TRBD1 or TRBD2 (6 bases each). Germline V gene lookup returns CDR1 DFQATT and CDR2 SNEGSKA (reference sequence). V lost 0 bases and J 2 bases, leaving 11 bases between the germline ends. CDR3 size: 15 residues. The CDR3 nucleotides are TGCAGTGCTAGAGATTTACGGGGGCCCTACAATGAGCAGTTCTTC. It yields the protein CSARDLRGPYNEQFF.